This T cell receptor (beta chain) was sequenced during a study of sequential checkpoint blockade in melanoma. Whole-study context: Each arm's sequence ended with maintenance nivolumab.

Stated treatment: randomized to nivolumab then ipilimumab (arm A) or the reverse (arm B). None of the patients previously received DNA-damaging chemotherapy. This CDR3 has 11 amino acids. Per the germline V gene, CDR1 is SEHNR and CDR2 is FQNEAQ (reference sequence). Between the trimmed V and J ends, which lost 6 bases and 6 bases, there was a span of 5 bases. This clone was found a few times. Using immunoSEQ multiplex PCR, the repertoire was profiled, and TCRdb retains in-frame clones only, with some absent. This sample has around 19,000 clones, with around two thirds found just once. The sequence derives from a human donor with melanoma. The source was CD8+ T cells sorted from blood (inferred from file names), collected from a patient given nivolumab and ipilimumab in sequence. This chain uses TRBV7-9 with TRBJ1-4; no firm D call. The CDR3 region is CASSSYEKLFF. In nucleotides, the CDR3 is TGTGCCAGCAGTTCCTATGAAAAACTGTTTTTT. The whole variable domain, filled in from reference TRBV7-9 and TRBJ1-4, reads DTGVSQNPRHKITKRGQNVTFRCDPISEHNRLYWYRQTLGQGPEFLTYFQNEAQLEKSRLLSDRFSAERPKGSFSTLEIQRTEQGDSAMYLCASSSYEKLFFGSGTQLSVL.